The source of this TCR beta chain is a study of cytomegalovirus exposure and HLA in healthy donors. Study information: Earlier, 100 million to 120 million unique TCR beta sequences were recovered from about 200 million T cells by an analysis.

PCR was performed using 60 Vbeta and 13 Jbeta primers. Measured with immunoSEQ multiplex PCR; TCRdb has only the in-frame clones, and not every one. The profile shows under 250,000 clones, 75% to 85% of them singletons. Looked up from germline, CDR1 is LNHNV and CDR2 is YYDKDF (reference sequence). The V gene lost 0 bases and the J gene lost 5 bases, with 8 bases spanning the gap. The CDR3 consists of 14 residues. Sequenced input: PBMCs. The receptor was isolated from a woman aged 60-70 years in good health and CMV-seropositive. The rearrangement joins TRBV15 to TRBJ2-1; D perhaps matches TRBD2 (5 bases). Here the CDR3 reads CATSRDYGNNEQFF. CDR3 DNA sequence: TGTGCCACCAGCAGAGATTACGGGAACAATGAGCAGTTCTTC.